Presented here are 10 T cell receptor beta chains from one specimen sequenced in a study of molecular identifiers for immune sequencing clone quantification (dated by TCRdb to between 2017 and 2018). The library was produced with PCR. Data came from an Illumina HiSeq 4000. TCRdb ran its own pipeline on the public reads, namely fastp trimming at Q25 and MiXCR clone calling, and kept in-frame beta chains. CDR3 protein duplicates are merged, each entry listing the most common genes and DNA. In this sample the table shows approximately 54,000 distinct CDR3 sequences, under 30% of which occur a single time. The top ten constitute around 2% of the sample. What was sequenced was naive CD8+ T cells from blood, with Jurkat cell RNA spiked in. Reading the label with the study, this specimen's cell subset or site is: FACS-sorted CD8+CD4-CCR7+CD45RA+ naive T cells. The source is a human donor in good health. Some libraries in this study had Jurkat cell RNA spiked in.

The sample holds one count of this clonotype. This chain uses TRBV6-5 with TRBJ2-1; D might be TRBD1 or TRBD2, each matching 5 bases. The germline V gene has CDR1 MNHEY and CDR2 SVGAGI. The CDR3 contains 14 residues. The V end lost 6 bases, the J end lost 12 bases, and 21 bases lay between the germline ends. CDR3 sequence reads: CASRPGTPFPVQFF. In DNA form, the CDR3 reads TGTGCCAGCAGACCCGGGACCCCCTTTCCTGTGCAGTTCTTC.

This clonotype has a count of ten or more. The J gene is TRBJ2-5, the V gene TRBV13; no definite D call. Between the trimmed V and J ends, which lost 3 bases and 7 bases, there was a span of 12 bases. The CDR3 runs 13 residues. Germline V gives CDR1 PRHDT, CDR2 FYEKMQ (reference sequence). CDR3 nucleotide sequence: TGTGCCAGCAGCTTTGGGTCCCCTGGGACCCAGTACTTC. This encodes CASSFGSPGTQYF.

This clonotype was observed many times. The CDR3 region is CASSFLDSNEKLFF. CDR3 nucleotides: TGCGCCAGCAGCTTCCTGGACAGTAATGAAAAACTGTTTTTT. The chain couples TRBV5-1 to TRBJ1-4, with D maybe TRBD1 (6 bases). Per the germline V gene, CDR1 is SGHRS and CDR2 is YFSETQ. V shed 2 bases and J shed 4 bases, with 9 bases lying between them. This CDR3 spans 14 amino acids. Using reference TRBV5-1 and TRBJ1-4 for the parts outside the CDR3, the full variable domain is KAGVTQTPRYLIKTRGQQVTLSCSPISGHRSVSWYQQTPGQGLQFLFEYFSETQRNKGNFPGRFSGRQFSNSRSEMNVSTLELGDSALYLCASSFLDSNEKLFFGSGTQLSVL.

This clonotype has a count of ten or more. The chain carries TRBV6-5 and TRBJ2-7; possible D gene TRBD1, 5 bases. The CDR3 runs 14 residues. Trimming left V 0 bases short and J 2 bases short, with 8 bases between. The V gene's germline CDR1 is MNHEY and CDR2 SVGAGI. CDR3 in DNA: TGTGCCAGCAGTTACTCGCAGGGCACCTACGAGCAGTACTTC. Translated, it gives CASSYSQGTYEQYF.

This clonotype came up many times. This chain joins TRBV28 and TRBJ1-2; the D gene is possibly TRBD1 (5 bases). V shed 6 bases and J shed 4 bases, with 12 bases lying between them. The CDR3 totals 13 residues. CDR1 is MDHEN, CDR2 SYDVKM, per germline. The CDR3 DNA reads as TGTGCCAGCAGATTGACAGTTTTCTATGGCTACACCTTC. This sequence encodes CASRLTVFYGYTF.

This clonotype was recorded many times. The V and J genes are TRBV30 and TRBJ1-4, with a tentative D call TRBD1 (5 bases). This CDR3 region has 14 residues. Trimming took off 1 base at V and 1 base at J, with 7 bases between the two ends. Looked up from germline, CDR1 is GTSNPN and CDR2 is SVGIG (reference sequence). The CDR3 spells CAWSETETNEKLFF. In nucleotides, the CDR3 is TGTGCCTGGAGTGAGACAGAAACTAATGAAAAACTGTTTTTT.

The count of this clonotype is one. Its ends do not fully match the called genes, so a read error is possible. The chain joins TRBV14 to TRBJ2-5; D remains unclear. This CDR3 spans 14 amino acids. Germline V gives CDR1 SGHDN, CDR2 FVKESK. CDR3 sequence (DNA): TGTGCCAGCAACCAAGATGTCAGTTGGGAGACCCAGTACTTC. It codes for CASNQDVSWETQYF.

This clonotype was counted between two and nine times. The chain links TRBV20-1 to TRBJ1-5, with D possibly TRBD1 on 5 matching bases. V lost 2 bases and J lost 4, with 15 bases in between. This CDR3 comprises 15 residues. In germline, CDR1 is DFQATT, CDR2 SNEGSKA (reference sequence). The CDR3 DNA sequence: TGCAGTGCTAGAAGTAGGGAGGGGATTAATCAGCCCCAGCATTTT. Translating gives CSARSREGINQPQHF.

This clonotype appeared a few times. The chain joins TRBV7-6 to TRBJ1-4; D is perhaps TRBD1 (5 bases). This CDR3 spans 18 amino acids. Germline V lookup: CDR1 SGHVS, CDR2 FNYEAQ. V lost 2 bases and J 7 bases, leaving 23 bases between the germline ends. The CDR3 DNA sequence: TGTGCCAGCAGCTTAATTGCACAGGACGTGACTACGGGTGAAAAACTGTTTTTT. Translating gives CASSLIAQDVTTGEKLFF.

As regards this clonotype: This sequence may be a read error, since a much larger clone differs from it by one base. The chain links TRBV7-9 to TRBJ2-3; unclear D gene. CDR1 SEHNR and CDR2 FQNEAQ come from the germline V gene (reference sequence). The CDR3 runs 15 residues. The CDR3 nucleotides read TGTGCCTGCAGCTTAGTACAGCCTGGATTAGATACGCAGTATTTT. This sequence encodes CACSLVQPGLDTQYF.